This T cell receptor beta chain is drawn from a study of blood T cell repertoires in COVID-19. Study information: Sample material is recorded as cDNA or gDNA derived from T cells, B-cell-depleted T cells, or PBMCs.

Measured with immunoSEQ multiplex PCR; TCRdb has only the in-frame clones, and not every one. The sample lists 80,000 to 100,000 clones; roughly 82% were seen once. This clone was detected only a few times. The sample consisted of peripheral blood. The source of this sequence is a man between 65 and 80 years old with active or convalescent COVID-19.

The chain's CDR3 is CASTQLNSGNTIYF. CDR3 in DNA: TGTGCCAGCACCCAACTGAACTCTGGAAACACCATATATTTT. The chain couples TRBV7-9 to TRBJ1-3; D gene unclear. Germline-derived CDR1 and CDR2 are SEHNR and FQNEAQ (reference sequence). This CDR3 contains 14 residues. V shed 7 bases and J shed 0 bases, with 10 bases lying between them.